This T cell receptor (beta chain) was sequenced for a study of cytomegalovirus exposure and HLA in healthy donors. Study-level results: In vitro checks showed that a few CMV-associated chains really do target CMV antigens. First-cohort TCR clusters were later found to tend to co-occur in the 120 or so validation repertoires.

As to this clone: Its specificity is unknown.

Only in-frame clones appear in the TCRdb table, and some are missing; sequencing was by immunoSEQ multiplex PCR. Of 55,000 to 70,000 clones in the sample, 75% to 90% are singletons; the top ten hold approximately 1.5%. The CDR3 spans 13 residues. The V gene's germline CDR1 is KGHSH and CDR2 LQKENI. Losses at the gene ends were 5 bases for V and 1 base for J; bases not matched to a gene: 1. The clonotype was recovered from a woman younger than 35 in good health and CMV-seronegative. This chain joins TRBV18 and TRBJ1-1; 7 nucleotides align to TRBD1. What was sequenced was PBMCs. The CDR3 DNA reads TGTGCCAGCTCAAGGGACAGGAACACTGAAGCTTTCTTT. It yields the protein CASSRDRNTEAFF.